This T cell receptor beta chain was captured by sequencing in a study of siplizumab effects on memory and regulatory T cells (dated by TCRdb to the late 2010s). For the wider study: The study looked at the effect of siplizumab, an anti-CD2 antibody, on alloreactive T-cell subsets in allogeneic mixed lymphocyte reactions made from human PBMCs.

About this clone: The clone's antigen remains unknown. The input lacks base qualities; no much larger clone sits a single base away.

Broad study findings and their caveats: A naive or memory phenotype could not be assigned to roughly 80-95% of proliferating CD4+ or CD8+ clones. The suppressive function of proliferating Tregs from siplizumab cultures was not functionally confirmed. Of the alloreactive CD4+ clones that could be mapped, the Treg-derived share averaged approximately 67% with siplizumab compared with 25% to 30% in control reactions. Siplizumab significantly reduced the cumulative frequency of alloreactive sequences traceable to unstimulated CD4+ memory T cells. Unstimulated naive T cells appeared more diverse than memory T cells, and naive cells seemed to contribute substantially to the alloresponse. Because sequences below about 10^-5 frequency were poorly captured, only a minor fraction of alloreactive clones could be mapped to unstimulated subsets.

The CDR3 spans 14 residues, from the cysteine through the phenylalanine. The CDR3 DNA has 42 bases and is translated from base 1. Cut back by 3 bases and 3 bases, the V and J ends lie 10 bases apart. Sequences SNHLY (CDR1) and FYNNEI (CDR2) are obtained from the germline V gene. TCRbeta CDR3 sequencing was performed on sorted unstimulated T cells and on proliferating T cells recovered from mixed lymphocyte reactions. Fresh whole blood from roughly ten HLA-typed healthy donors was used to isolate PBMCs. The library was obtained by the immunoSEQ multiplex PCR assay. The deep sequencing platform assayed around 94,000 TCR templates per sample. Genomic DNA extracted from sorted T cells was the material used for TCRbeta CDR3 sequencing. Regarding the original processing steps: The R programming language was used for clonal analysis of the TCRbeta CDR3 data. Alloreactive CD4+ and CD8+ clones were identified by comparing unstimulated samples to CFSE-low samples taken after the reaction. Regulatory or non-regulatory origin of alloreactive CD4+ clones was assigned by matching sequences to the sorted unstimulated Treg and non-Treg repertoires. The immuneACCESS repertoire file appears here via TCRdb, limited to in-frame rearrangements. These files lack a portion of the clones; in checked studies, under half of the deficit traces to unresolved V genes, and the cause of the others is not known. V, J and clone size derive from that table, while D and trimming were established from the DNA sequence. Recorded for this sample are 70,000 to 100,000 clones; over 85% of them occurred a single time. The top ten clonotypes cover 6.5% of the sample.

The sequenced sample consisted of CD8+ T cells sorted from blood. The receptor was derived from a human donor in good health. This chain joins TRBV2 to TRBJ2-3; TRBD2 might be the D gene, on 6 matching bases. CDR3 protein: CASSEGDWTDTQYF. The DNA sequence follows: TGTGCCAGCAGTGAGGGGGACTGGACAGATACGCAGTATTTT.